This T cell receptor beta chain was captured in a study of control samples from healthy donors and cancer patients. The assay was immunoSEQ multiplex PCR, and TCRdb's table has in-frame clones only and misses some. This table holds tens of thousands of clones, 91% found once. V was clipped by 0 bases and J by 3 bases, with 12 bases between them. This CDR3 spans 15 amino acids. Looked up from germline, CDR1 is SGHRS and CDR2 is YFSETQ. This chain links TRBV5-1 with TRBJ2-5; D unresolved. The TCR comes from a man aged 45-60 years with lung cancer. Sequencing input: PBMCs. CDR3 nucleotides: TGCGCCAGCAGCTTGGCACTTATTCGGAAAGAGACCCAGTACTTC. This translates into CASSLALIRKETQYF.